This record looks at one T cell receptor beta chain sequence and its context. Its antigen is still unknown. The data were produced by immunoSEQ multiplex PCR, yet TCRdb's version contains in-frame clones alone and is incomplete. The repertoire holds about 180,000 clones, with about 90% as singletons. This record comes from a study of T cell responses to AZD1222 COVID-19 vaccine. The CDR3 runs to 14 residues. J gave up 6 bases and V 5 bases, and 6 bases lay outside the gene matches. Germline V gene lookup returns CDR1 SGHTA and CDR2 FQGNSA. General study results and limits: The donors showed a predominance of white British ancestry and of females, with possible underestimation of clonal diversity. The breadth and depth of Spike-specific TCRs increased once two AZD1222 doses had been given.

Sequenced material: peripheral blood, taken 28 days after the second AZD1222 dose. The rearrangement uses TRBV7-2 and TRBJ1-2; 10 bases match TRBD1. The receptor was isolated from an adult who received the AZD1222 COVID-19 vaccine. The CDR3 DNA is TGTGCCAGCAGCCCCGACAGGGGGCATCATGGCTACACCTTC. This codes for CASSPDRGHHGYTF. The entire variable domain, with the rest obtained from reference TRBV7-2 and TRBJ1-2, is as follows: GAGVSQSPSNKVTEKGKDVELRCDPISGHTALYWYRQSLGQGLEFLIYFQGNSAPDKSGLPSDRFSAERTGGSVSTLTIQRTQQEDSAVYLCASSPDRGHHGYTFGSGTRLTVV.